These 30 T cell receptor beta chains came from one sample sequenced in a study of T cell responses to AZD1222 COVID-19 vaccine (dated by TCRdb to about 2021). Receptors were amplified or captured by the immunoSEQ multiplex PCR assay. Not all clones reach the TCRdb copy of this immuneACCESS table, which keeps in-frame sequences only. Checked studies attribute under half of the gap to unresolved V genes and leave the rest unexplained. Present in this sample are roughly 150,000 clones, 90% of which were seen just once. The ten biggest clones cover roughly 6.2% of the sample. According to the study, the label for this sample's time point signals: about 28 days (+/-7) after the second vaccine dose. Sequenced here: peripheral blood, sampled 28 days after the second AZD1222 dose. The receptors derive from an adult who received the AZD1222 COVID-19 vaccine.

The chain uses TRBV6-5 and TRBJ2-1; weak D call: TRBD2 (6 bases). The CDR3 runs 15 residues. Trimming removed 9 bases at V and 0 bases at J, with 15 bases between. Germline lookup yields CDR1 MNHEY and CDR2 SVGAGI. CDR3 coding DNA: TGTGCCAGTAGGAGGGGTACAGCCTCCTACAATGAGCAGTTCTTC. Protein: CASRRGTASYNEQFF.

CDR3 coding DNA: TGTGCCAGCAGTAAAAGGGACAGGGGGTTCTCTCCGAGCTCCTACAATGAGCAGTTCTTC. This translates into CASSKRDRGFSPSSYNEQFF. V and J are TRBV2 and TRBJ2-1, with 11 bases aligning to TRBD1. This CDR3 has 20 amino acids. V lost 5 bases and J lost 0; bases outside the gene matches: 15. The V gene's germline CDR1 is SNHLY and CDR2 FYNNEI.

The table lists this clone with a few counts. This rearrangement joins TRBV3-1 (or the pseudogene TRBV3-2) to TRBJ2-2, with unresolved D. Looked up from germline, CDR1 is LGHDT and CDR2 is YNNKEL (reference sequence). The CDR3 sequence is 14 residues long. V lost 4 bases, J lost 2 bases, and 8 bases lay in between. The CDR3 coding sequence is TGTGCCAGCAGCCTAAGCTCCAACACCGGGGAGCTGTTTTTT. This gives the protein CASSLSSNTGELFF.

This chain joins TRBV3-1 (or the pseudogene TRBV3-2) and TRBJ2-7; 9 bases align to TRBD1. Germline loops: CDR1 LGHDT, CDR2 YNNKEL (reference sequence). This CDR3 has 16 residues. V lost 0 bases to trimming and J lost 7 bases; unmatched junction nucleotides: 10. CDR3 DNA sequence: TGTGCCAGCAGCCAAGATTTGGTAACAGGGGGCTTAGAGCAGTACTTC. This gives the protein CASSQDLVTGGLEQYF.

The J gene is TRBJ2-1, the V gene TRBV19; D possibly corresponds to TRBD2 (7 bases). Germline loops: CDR1 LNHDA, CDR2 SQIVND (reference sequence). Trimming removed 7 bases at V and 9 bases at J, with 16 bases between. The CDR3 loop spans 13 amino acids. The CDR3 region has the DNA TGTGCCAGTACCAATCGGGGGGCCGGTGAGCAGTTCTTC. This encodes CASTNRGAGEQFF. The full variable domain, its missing parts supplied by reference TRBV19 and TRBJ2-1, is DGGITQSPKYLFRKEGQNVTLSCEQNLNHDAMYWYRQDPGQGLRLIYYSQIVNDFQKGDIAEGYSVSREKKESFPLTVTSAQKNPTAFYLCASTNRGAGEQFFGPGTRLTVL.

This clone was seen a single time. The chain uses TRBV9 and TRBJ1-1; D not certain. CDR3 length: 15 residues. V dropped 0 bases and J dropped 0 bases, with 9 bases sitting between them. Germline CDR1 SGDLS, CDR2 YYNGEE. In DNA form, the CDR3 reads TGTGCCAGCAGCGTAGCTCAGCGGATGAACACTGAAGCTTTCTTT. Protein product: CASSVAQRMNTEAFF.

The chain is built from TRBV28 and TRBJ1-1; D not certain. The CDR3 has 12 amino acids. CDR1 and CDR2 (germline): MDHEN, SYDVKM. The V and J ends lost 6 bases and 8 bases respectively, with 13 bases between them. The CDR3 bases are TGTGCCAGCAGCGAAGCCTACTTCGAAGCTTTCTTT. This codes for CASSEAYFEAFF.

This chain joins TRBV5-6 and TRBJ1-4; TRBD1 agrees at 12 bases. Germline V gene lookup returns CDR1 SGHDT and CDR2 YYEEEE. V trimming: 1 base; J trimming: 7 bases; junction bases outside the gene matches: 5. CDR3 length: 16 residues. DNA of the CDR3: TGTGCCAGCAGCTTGTACGGGACAGGGGGCTTTGAAAAACTGTTTTTT. Translation gives CASSLYGTGGFEKLFF.

Only one count was recorded for this clone. The chain links TRBV11-2 to TRBJ1-4; D gene unclear. The CDR3 covers 15 residues. Trimming took off 5 bases at V and 5 bases at J, with 15 bases between the two ends. Germline V gene lookup returns CDR1 SGHAT and CDR2 FQNNGV. CDR3 sequence: CASSPAHGENEKLFF. Written as DNA, the CDR3 is TGTGCCAGCAGCCCCGCCCACGGGGAAAATGAAAAACTGTTTTTT. The variable domain in full, with the rest retrieved from reference TRBV11-2 and TRBJ1-4, is EAGVAQSPRYKIIEKRQSVAFWCNPISGHATLYWYQQILGQGPKLLIQFQNNGVVDDSQLPKDRFSAERLKGVDSTLKIQPAKLEDSAVYLCASSPAHGENEKLFFGSGTQLSVL.

J is TRBJ1-3 and V is TRBV5-8; D ambiguous. This CDR3 spans 16 amino acids. Trimming pared 5 bases from V and 0 bases from J, leaving 15 bases between. CDR1 and CDR2 from the germline V gene are SGHTS and YDEGEE. CDR3 amino acids: CASRDQTDFSGNTIYF. The CDR3 DNA reads as TGTGCCAGCAGGGACCAGACTGATTTCTCTGGAAACACCATATATTTT.

This clone appeared a single time. The rearrangement joins TRBV19 to TRBJ1-4; a weak D match, TRBD1 (6 bases). V lost 8 bases, J lost 5 bases, and 9 bases lay in between. This CDR3 comprises 12 residues. Germline CDR1 is LNHDA and CDR2 is SQIVND (reference sequence). CDR3 bases: TGTGCCAGTTCCGACAGGAATGAAAAACTGTTTTTT. Encoded protein: CASSDRNEKLFF. The entire variable domain, with the rest obtained from reference TRBV19 and TRBJ1-4, is as follows: DGGITQSPKYLFRKEGQNVTLSCEQNLNHDAMYWYRQDPGQGLRLIYYSQIVNDFQKGDIAEGYSVSREKKESFPLTVTSAQKNPTAFYLCASSDRNEKLFFGSGTQLSVL.

The count of this clone is one. V gene TRBV19 combines with J gene TRBJ2-3; D remains ambiguous. V lost 3 bases to trimming and J lost 0 bases, with 13 bases between them. The CDR3 is 16 amino acids. Per germline, CDR1 LNHDA and CDR2 SQIVND (reference sequence). The CDR3 sequence is CASSIWAATSTDTQYF. The DNA for the CDR3 is TGTGCCAGTAGTATTTGGGCAGCTACTAGCACAGATACGCAGTATTTT.

The V gene is TRBV10-3, the J gene TRBJ2-7, with 12 bases identical to TRBD2. CDR1 is ENHRY and CDR2 is SYGVKD in the germline V gene. The trim removed 2 bases at V and 7 bases at J, leaving 9 bases unmatched. The CDR3 length is 16 residues. CDR3 coding DNA: TGTGCCATCAGTGAGCCGAGACTAGCGGGGGCGGGGGAGCAGTACTTC. It yields the protein CAISEPRLAGAGEQYF.

The chain has TRBV2 and TRBJ1-2, with D perhaps TRBD1 (6 bases). From germline, CDR1 is SNHLY and CDR2 FYNNEI. The CDR3 loop spans 15 amino acids. Trimming removed 0 bases at V and 2 bases at J, with 10 bases between. CDR3 bases: TGTGCCAGCAGTGAAGCCACAGGGAGGAACTATGGCTACACCTTC. As protein: CASSEATGRNYGYTF.

The rearrangement joins TRBV5-5 to TRBJ1-1; weak D call: TRBD1 (5 bases). V gave up 0 bases and J gave up 9 bases, with 9 bases separating them. The CDR3 loop spans 12 amino acids. CDR1 SGHKS and CDR2 YYEKEE come from the germline V gene (reference sequence). CDR3 loop: CASSLDGQKAFF. Written as DNA, the CDR3 is TGTGCCAGCAGCTTGGATGGACAAAAAGCTTTCTTT.

The chain couples TRBV6-5 to TRBJ1-2; D gene unclear. This CDR3 has 14 amino acids. Trimming took 5 bases from V and 4 from J, leaving 14 bases between them. CDR1 and CDR2 from the germline V gene are MNHEY and SVGAGI. CDR3: CASSPREKIYGYTF. CDR3 coding DNA: TGTGCCAGCAGTCCACGGGAAAAGATCTATGGCTACACCTTC.

This clone has a single count. CDR3 DNA: TGTGCCAGCAGCTTAGCCAACATTCAGTACTTC. It specifies CASSLANIQYF. The J gene is TRBJ2-4, the V gene TRBV7-9; D is undetermined. Trimming removed 0 bases at V and 7 bases at J, with 1 base between. This CDR3 is built from 11 residues. CDR1 is SEHNR, CDR2 FQNEAQ, per germline (reference sequence).

The J gene is TRBJ1-5, the V gene TRBV28; 9 positions match TRBD1. The CDR3 loop spans 16 amino acids. Germline values: CDR1 MDHEN, CDR2 SYDVKM. The ends lost 8 bases at V and 2 bases at J; junction bases unmatched: 10. The chain's CDR3 is CASSFSGQGGNQPQHF. Written as DNA, the CDR3 is TGTGCCAGCTCGTTTTCGGGACAGGGAGGCAATCAGCCCCAGCATTTT.

The chain carries TRBV28 and TRBJ1-2; a possible D gene is TRBD1 (5 bases). Germline lookup yields CDR1 MDHEN and CDR2 SYDVKM. The length of the CDR3 is 12 residues. Trimming took off 6 bases at V and 6 bases at J, with 11 bases between the two ends. The CDR3 loop reads CASSGAGHGYTF. Here the CDR3 DNA reads TGTGCCAGCAGCGGGGCAGGGCATGGCTACACCTTC.

V gene TRBV28 combines with J gene TRBJ2-5; D tentatively fits TRBD1 or TRBD2 (5 bases each). The CDR3 is made up of 14 amino acids. The V gene lost 4 bases and the J gene lost 7 bases, with 16 bases spanning the gap. Germline CDR1 reads MDHEN; CDR2 reads SYDVKM. The CDR3, as DNA: TGTGCCAGCAGTTACTCCGGGACCACAGGGACCCAGTACTTC. Amino acids: CASSYSGTTGTQYF. Together with reference TRBV28 and TRBJ2-5, the CDR3 gives the full variable domain: DVKVTQSSRYLVKRTGEKVFLECVQDMDHENMFWYRQDPGLGLRLIYFSYDVKMKEKGDIPEGYSVSREKKERFSLILESASTNQTSMYLCASSYSGTTGTQYFGPGTRLLVL.

The chain is built from TRBV6-5 and TRBJ2-5; TRBD1 aligns across 9 bases. Germline CDR1 and CDR2: MNHEY and SVGAGI. With V trimmed by 4 bases and J by 5 bases, 8 bases remained unmatched. The length of the CDR3 is 15 residues. For the CDR3, the DNA is TGTGCCAGCAGTTTTCCAAGACAGGGGGGGGAGACCCAGTACTTC. It specifies CASSFPRQGGETQYF.

CDR3 sequence: CASSPASRDLNTEAFF. CDR3 sequence (DNA): TGTGCCAGCAGCCCCGCCTCACGGGACTTGAACACTGAAGCTTTCTTT. The rearrangement uses TRBV7-8 and TRBJ1-1, with a tentative D call TRBD1 (5 bases). Germline assignment: CDR1 SGHVS and CDR2 FQNEAQ. The length of the CDR3 is 16 residues. Deletions cut 5 bases from V and 0 bases from J, with 16 bases between.

The chain has TRBV5-1 and TRBJ2-1; 13 bases agree with TRBD2. This CDR3 is built from 16 residues. The V gene end was trimmed by 4 bases and the J gene end by 7 bases; junction bases not matched to a gene: 8. The germline V gene has CDR1 SGHRS and CDR2 YFSETQ. The CDR3: CASSKRWTSGGNEQFF. The CDR3 DNA reads TGCGCCAGCAGCAAGCGATGGACTAGCGGGGGTAATGAGCAGTTCTTC.

The DNA of the CDR3 is TGTGCCAGTAGTAACCAATGGGGCGGGAATCAGCCCCAGCATTTT. Translated: CASSNQWGGNQPQHF. The V and J genes are TRBV19 and TRBJ1-5; D might be TRBD1 (5 bases). Germline V lookup: CDR1 LNHDA, CDR2 SQIVND (reference sequence). There are 15 residues in the CDR3. The V end was cut by 4 bases, the J end by 4 bases, with 14 bases between.

CDR3 sequence: CASKSDGVRNEQFF. CDR3 nucleotide sequence: TGCGCCAGCAAATCAGACGGGGTCCGGAATGAGCAGTTCTTC. This rearrangement joins TRBV5-1 to TRBJ2-1; the D gene is possibly TRBD2 (5 bases). CDR3 length: 14 amino acids. In germline, CDR1 is SGHRS, CDR2 YFSETQ. V lost 6 bases and J lost 7, with 17 bases in between. Variable domain in full (rest from reference TRBV5-1 and TRBJ2-1): KAGVTQTPRYLIKTRGQQVTLSCSPISGHRSVSWYQQTPGQGLQFLFEYFSETQRNKGNFPGRFSGRQFSNSRSEMNVSTLELGDSALYLCASKSDGVRNEQFFGPGTRLTVL.

This clone was seen a single time. The genes are TRBV10-3 and TRBJ1-2; no clear D. The V end was cut by 2 bases, the J end by 7 bases, with 11 bases between. The CDR3 runs to 13 residues. Germline values: CDR1 ENHRY, CDR2 SYGVKD. The CDR3 bases are TGTGCCATCAGTGAGACGGACTCAGGTGGCTACACCTTC. Amino acids: CAISETDSGGYTF.

V gene TRBV30 combines with J gene TRBJ1-5; D perhaps matches TRBD1 (5 bases). This CDR3 is 13 amino acids long. CDR1 GTSNPN and CDR2 SVGIG come from the germline V gene (reference sequence). V lost 5 bases and J 3 bases, leaving 11 bases between the germline ends. In DNA form, the CDR3 reads TGTGCCTGGGGCTTAGGACACAATCAGCCCCAGCATTTT. It yields the protein CAWGLGHNQPQHF. The variable domain in full, completed from reference TRBV30 and TRBJ1-5, reads SQTIHQWPATLVQPVGSPLSLECTVEGTSNPNLYWYRQAAGRGLQLLFYSVGIGQISSEVPQNLSASRPQDRQFILSSKKLLLSDSGFYLCAWGLGHNQPQHFGDGTRLSIL.

This clone appeared once. The chain links TRBV3-1 (or the pseudogene TRBV3-2) to TRBJ1-2, with D unclear. This CDR3 contains 13 residues. Looked up from germline, CDR1 is LGHDT and CDR2 is YNNKEL (reference sequence). V was trimmed by 4 bases and J by 0 bases, leaving 6 bases between them. CDR3 bases: TGTGCCAGCAGCCCGGATTCTAACTATGGCTACACCTTC. It encodes CASSPDSNYGYTF.

This clone appeared a single time. The chain joins TRBV7-6 to TRBJ2-3; D is perhaps TRBD1 or TRBD2 (5 bases each). Germline V lookup: CDR1 SGHVS, CDR2 FNYEAQ. This CDR3 has 15 amino acids. Trimming cost V 1 base and J 9 bases, with 17 bases left between them. Here the CDR3 DNA reads TGTGCCAGCAGCTTAGTGGTCCGGGGCTATGGGACGCAGTATTTT. It specifies CASSLVVRGYGTQYF.

This chain uses TRBV28 with TRBJ2-1, with D perhaps TRBD1 (5 bases). The CDR3 runs 15 residues. Germline CDR1 reads MDHEN; CDR2 reads SYDVKM. V dropped 1 base and J dropped 8 bases, with 15 bases sitting between them. CDR3 nucleotide sequence: TGTGCCAGCAGTTTATCCCCACTTGTGGGGCATGAGCAGTTCTTC. This codes for CASSLSPLVGHEQFF.